The clone carrying this T cell receptor (beta chain) was seen just once. Its specificity is unknown. Germline CDR1 and CDR2: LNHNV and YYDKDF (reference sequence). The J segment lost 5 bases and the V segment lost 0 bases, leaving 6 bases of the junction unmatched. The CDR3 length is 16 residues. Sequencing used immunoSEQ multiplex PCR; TCRdb keeps in-frame clones, though not all of them. Found here are 75,000 to 95,000 clones, approximately 90% of them singletons; the top ten hold 7.4%. The data were obtained in a study of OX40 agonist ivuxolimab in advanced cancers. About the research overall: Intravenous ivuxolimab at 0.01 to 10 mg/kg was given to patients every 2 weeks. A mean age of approximately 58 years, range about 23 to 80, was recorded, and roughly 80% were male.

Study-level points and caveats: Antigen specificity remained undetermined for the expanded peripheral T cells.

This chain joins TRBV15 and TRBJ1-3; 8 nucleotides match TRBD1. This TCR was recovered from an adult with an advanced solid tumor such as melanoma, head and neck, liver or kidney cancer. The source material was CD4+ or CD8+ T cells sorted from blood, sampled in a trial of the OX40 agonist ivuxolimab. As DNA, the CDR3 is TGTGCCACCAGCAGAGATAAACAGGGGGAGAGAAACACCATATATTTT. It translates to CATSRDKQGERNTIYF. The whole variable domain, remainder taken from reference TRBV15 and TRBJ1-3, is DAMVIQNPRYQVTQFGKPVTLSCSQTLNHNVMYWYQQKSSQAPKLLFHYYDKDFNNEADTPDNFQSRRPNTSFCFLDIRSPGLGDTAMYLCATSRDKQGERNTIYFGEGSWLTVV.